The 23 T cell receptor beta chains given below trace back to one sample, sequenced in a study of shared T cell receptors in the human thymus. Assay: immunoSEQ multiplex PCR; the TCRdb copy retains only in-frame clones and omits some. The sample lists about 380,000 clones; more than 85% were seen once. The material sequenced was thymocytes. The receptor source for this set is a human donor.

V and J are TRBV30 and TRBJ2-1; no reliable D call. This CDR3 contains 12 residues. The V gene's germline CDR1 is GTSNPN and CDR2 SVGIG (reference sequence). V lost 1 base, J lost 9 bases, and 10 bases lay in between. CDR3 amino acids: CAWSEGAFEQFF. The CDR3 bases are TGTGCCTGGAGTGAAGGAGCGTTTGAGCAGTTCTTC.

The CDR3 here is CASSETLKRDSGDTQYF. In DNA, the CDR3 is TGTGCCAGCAGTGAAACTCTAAAGCGGGACTCGGGGGATACGCAGTATTTT. The gene calls are TRBV6-1 and TRBJ2-3, with 7 bases that match TRBD2. The germline V gene has CDR1 MNHNS and CDR2 SASEGT. This CDR3 has 17 residues. Trimming at V came to 2 bases and at J to 6 bases, leaving 14 bases not matched to a gene.

The chain is built from TRBV6-7 and TRBJ2-3; TRBD2 is a possible D gene (6 bases). Being an ORF, TRBV6-7 has a function that is uncertain. Trimming removed 6 bases from V and 7 bases from J, with 23 bases in between. CDR3 size: 16 residues. CDR3 nucleotides: TGTGCCAGCAGCCGCCACCTAGGCGGGGAGTGGTATACGCAGTATTTT. This codes for CASSRHLGGEWYTQYF.

This rearrangement joins TRBV10-3 to TRBJ2-1, with a weak D call TRBD1 (6 bases). The CDR3 has 13 residues. The germline gives CDR1 ENHRY, CDR2 SYGVKD. Deletions cut 2 bases from V and 4 bases from J, with 6 bases between. CDR3 nucleotide sequence: TGTGCCATCAGTGAGGACAGGTACAATGAGCAGTTCTTC. Residues: CAISEDRYNEQFF.

This clone has just a few counts. The rearrangement uses TRBV30 and TRBJ1-1, with TRBD1 as a possible D gene (5 bases). V lost 3 bases and J lost 1, with 6 bases in between. The CDR3 sequence is 12 residues long. Germline V gives CDR1 GTSNPN, CDR2 SVGIG (reference sequence). The CDR3 DNA sequence: TGTGCCTGGAGGGACACGAACACTGAAGCTTTCTTT. Translated, it gives CAWRDTNTEAFF.

This clone was counted once. V usage is TRBV6-1 and J usage is TRBJ2-7; D is ambiguous. This CDR3 has 15 residues. Germline V gene lookup returns CDR1 MNHNS and CDR2 SASEGT. V lost 1 base, J lost 5 bases, and 15 bases lay in between. The CDR3 is CASSEDVSGWDEQYF. DNA of the CDR3: TGTGCCAGCAGTGAAGATGTTTCTGGGTGGGACGAGCAGTACTTC.

The chain combines TRBV2 with TRBJ1-1, with TRBD1 as a possible D gene (6 bases). The ends were cut back, 4 bases at V and 1 base at J, with 10 bases in the middle. The CDR3 has 14 amino acids. CDR1 and CDR2 (germline): SNHLY, FYNNEI. The CDR3 protein is CASSGGGRNTEAFF. CDR3 DNA sequence: TGTGCCAGCAGTGGAGGGGGGCGGAACACTGAAGCTTTCTTT.

The J gene is TRBJ2-2, the V gene TRBV7-2; 9 bases are a match to TRBD1. The CDR3 length is 17 residues. The germline gives CDR1 SGHTA, CDR2 FQGNSA. The V segment lost 4 bases and the J segment 3 bases; nucleotides outside the gene matches: 9. The CDR3 DNA follows: TGTGCCAGCAGCTCGGACCGGGACAGGGACGACACCGGGGAGCTGTTTTTT. This sequence encodes CASSSDRDRDDTGELFF.

The chain uses TRBV10-2 and TRBJ2-5, with D unresolved. Germline-derived CDR1 and CDR2 are WSHSY and SAAADI. CDR3 length equals 10 residues. V was pared by 4 bases and J by 9 bases, with 6 bases between. CDR3 sequence (DNA): TGCGCCAGCAGTGGGCAAGCCCAGTACTTC. It encodes CASSGQAQYF.

This rearrangement joins TRBV28 to TRBJ2-6; maybe TRBD2 (5 bases). Germline lookup yields CDR1 MDHEN and CDR2 SYDVKM. Trimming took off 6 bases at V and 2 bases at J, with 11 bases between the two ends. The CDR3 extends over 15 amino acids. For the CDR3, the DNA is TGTGCCAGCAGCTCAGGAGGAACTGGGGCCAACGTCCTGACTTTC. Its protein product is CASSSGGTGANVLTF.

J is TRBJ2-3 and V is TRBV27; perhaps D is TRBD1 or TRBD2 (5 bases each). Germline V gene sequence: CDR1 MNHEY, CDR2 SMNVEV (reference sequence). V shed 10 bases and J shed 1 base, with 9 bases lying between them. The CDR3 contains 12 residues. The DNA for the CDR3 is TGTGCCACTGGGGACCGCACAGATACGCAGTATTTT. This encodes CATGDRTDTQYF.

The V call is TRBV5-4, the J call TRBJ2-5, with 9 bases fitting TRBD1. This CDR3 region has 18 residues. V trimming: 0 bases; J trimming: 2 bases; junction bases outside the gene matches: 11. Per the germline V gene, CDR1 is SGHNT and CDR2 is YYREEE (reference sequence). CDR3 residues: CASSLVGTGLSLQETQYF. CDR3 coding DNA: TGTGCCAGCAGCTTGGTGGGGACAGGGTTATCCCTACAAGAGACCCAGTACTTC.

The V call is TRBV5-1, the J call TRBJ2-5; a weak D match, TRBD1 (5 bases). Germline V gene data show CDR1 as SGHRS and CDR2 as YFSETQ. The CDR3 has 14 residues. V was cut by 0 bases and J by 2 bases, with 8 bases left in between. CDR3 DNA sequence: TGCGCCAGCAGCTTGGTGGGGCCACAAGAGACCCAGTACTTC. Its protein is CASSLVGPQETQYF.

The CDR3: CASSLLAGAPTYEQYF. The CDR3 DNA follows: TGTGCCAGCAGTTTATTGGCAGGGGCGCCCACCTACGAGCAGTACTTC. This chain connects TRBV27 to TRBJ2-7, with D perhaps TRBD1 (6 bases). CDR1 and CDR2 from the germline V gene are MNHEY and SMNVEV (reference sequence). CDR3 length: 16 residues. Trimming took off 1 base at V and 2 bases at J, with 15 bases between the two ends.

The V call is TRBV29-1, the J call TRBJ2-5; no firm D call. CDR1 is SQVTM, CDR2 ANQGSEA, per germline. CDR3 length equals 11 residues. Trimming took 3 bases from V and 1 from J, leaving 3 bases between them. The CDR3 DNA follows: TGCAGCGTTGACAGCCAAGAGACCCAGTACTTC. Its protein is CSVDSQETQYF.

The genes are TRBV7-6 and TRBJ2-5; 8 nucleotides match TRBD2. CDR3 length: 17 residues. Germline V CDR1 and CDR2: SGHVS, FNYEAQ. Trimming took 6 bases from V and 3 from J; bases not matched to a gene: 15. The CDR3 bases are TGTGCCAGCAGTTTCAGGGCGGGGGGCGCCCCCGAAGAGACCCAGTACTTC. It translates to CASSFRAGGAPEETQYF.

The chain is built from TRBV28 and TRBJ1-5; TRBD1 agrees at 9 bases. J lost 0 bases, V lost 3 bases, and 12 bases had no gene match. There are 19 residues in the CDR3. Germline V gene data show CDR1 as MDHEN and CDR2 as SYDVKM. DNA of the CDR3: TGTGCCAGCAGTTTCCCGGCCCGGGACAGGGTTTATAGCAATCAGCCCCAGCATTTT. As protein: CASSFPARDRVYSNQPQHF.

This clone was detected once. The V call is TRBV6-5, the J call TRBJ2-1; no clear D gene. The CDR3 has 10 amino acids. V lost 6 bases, J lost 14 bases, and 11 bases lay in between. Germline V CDR1 and CDR2: MNHEY, SVGAGI. The CDR3 spells CASRHPQKFF. The CDR3 DNA is TGTGCCAGCAGACACCCTCAGAAGTTCTTC.

The V gene is TRBV7-8, the J gene TRBJ1-5, with D possibly matching TRBD1 (5 bases). Germline CDR1 and CDR2: SGHVS and FQNEAQ. The CDR3 loop spans 17 amino acids. The germline V and J ends were trimmed by 5 bases and 3 bases, with 20 bases remaining between them. The CDR3 here is CASSPPTGTEYNQPQHF. As DNA, the CDR3 is TGTGCCAGCAGCCCTCCGACCGGGACGGAATACAATCAGCCCCAGCATTTT.

The gene calls are TRBV10-3 and TRBJ1-3; possibly TRBD1 for D (6 bases). This CDR3 is 20 amino acids long. The ends were cut back, 2 bases at V and 0 bases at J, with 23 bases in the middle. Germline V CDR1 and CDR2: ENHRY, SYGVKD. Here the CDR3 reads CAISETQLPTGNPSGNTIYF. For the CDR3, the DNA is TGTGCCATCAGTGAGACACAACTACCGACAGGCAACCCCTCTGGAAACACCATATATTTT.

J is TRBJ2-7 and V is TRBV30; the match to TRBD2 covers 10 bases. The trim removed 4 bases at V and 4 bases at J, leaving 1 base unmatched. The CDR3 extends over 12 amino acids. Germline CDR1 reads GTSNPN; CDR2 reads SVGIG (reference sequence). The CDR3 here is CAWTSGRYEQYF. The CDR3 nucleotides read TGTGCCTGGACTAGCGGGAGATACGAGCAGTACTTC.

The chain joins TRBV4-1 to TRBJ1-5; a weak D match, TRBD1 (6 bases). Germline V gene lookup returns CDR1 MGHRA and CDR2 YSYEKL. The CDR3 contains 20 residues. V was trimmed by 0 bases and J by 6 bases, leaving 27 bases between them. Here the CDR3 DNA reads TGCGCCAGCAGCCAAGATCACCCCCCCTGGCCCCAAGGGGGTAGTCAGCCCCAGCATTTT. Protein: CASSQDHPPWPQGGSQPQHF.

The CDR3 DNA sequence: TGTGCCATCAGTGAAGCGGGACAGGGGGTAAAGGAAAACACCATATATTTT. Protein: CAISEAGQGVKENTIYF. This chain joins TRBV10-3 and TRBJ1-3, with 11 bases fitting TRBD1. Germline V gene sequence: CDR1 ENHRY, CDR2 SYGVKD. J lost 6 bases, V lost 3 bases, and 10 bases had no gene match. This CDR3 has 17 residues.